This T cell receptor beta chain was identified during a study of T cell responses to AZD1222 COVID-19 vaccine. As to this clone: Its target is unknown.

The repertoire was sequenced with immunoSEQ multiplex PCR; TCRdb's copy has only in-frame clones and lacks some. The table has about 160,000 clones, approximately 90% seen once; the top ten hold under 4%. Study results and limitations: Baseline seropositivity characterized only a handful of AZD1222 recipients. Clonal diversity may have been underestimated in mostly white British donors.

Germline CDR1 and CDR2: MGHRA and YSYEKL. V shed 0 bases, J shed 0 bases, and the junction held 6 bases outside the gene matches. The CDR3 has 17 amino acids. The gene calls are TRBV4-1 and TRBJ2-3; 7 nucleotides agree with TRBD2. Sequenced here: peripheral blood, sampled 28 days after the second AZD1222 dose. This sequence originates from an adult who received the AZD1222 COVID-19 vaccine. CDR3 nucleotides: TGCGCCAGCAGCCAAGATAGGGGAGGGTCCAGCACAGATACGCAGTATTTT. It codes for CASSQDRGGSSTDTQYF.